This TCR beta chain was captured in a study of response to subunit inactivated influenza vaccine. Looked up from germline, CDR1 is SGHTA and CDR2 is FQGNSA. The CDR3 runs to 13 residues. V shed 5 bases and J shed 8 bases, with 15 bases lying between them. TCRdb ran MiXCR on the RT-PCR reads and lists one entry per CDR3 protein. The table has hundreds of thousands of distinct CDR3 sequences, roughly 10% seen once. This clonotype was obtained from a man in his fifties or sixties who received an inactivated influenza vaccine. The sample consisted of PBMCs from blood, taken on the day of vaccination. The rearrangement joins TRBV7-2 to TRBJ1-2; no definite D call. CDR3 bases: TGTGCCAGCAGCCTCTCCGGACCGGGGGGCTACACCTTC. Its translation is CASSLSGPGGYTF.